What follows are 19 T cell receptor beta chains derived from one specimen sequenced in a study of identical twins. TCRdb redid the calling of the 5' RACE reads with MiXCR, one entry per CDR3 protein. In the table there are a few hundred thousand distinct CDR3 sequences, more than 9% of which are singletons. The same data also contributed to another study, on yellow fever vaccine responses in identical twins.

Material for sequencing was PBMCs. Receptors were obtained from a woman aged 18-35 years in good health.

At least ten counts were recorded for this clonotype. V is TRBV5-1 and J is TRBJ2-1; D gene uncertain. Germline V gene lookup returns CDR1 SGHRS and CDR2 YFSETQ. The CDR3 spans 16 residues. V lost 1 base to trimming and J lost 10 bases, with 21 bases between them. CDR3: CASSLTTPLSLEEQFF. The CDR3 nucleotides are TGCGCCAGCAGCTTGACTACTCCCCTTAGTTTGGAAGAGCAGTTCTTC.

This clonotype was observed many times. An end of the junction differs from the germline gene, which may be a read error. The gene calls are TRBV7-7 and TRBJ2-3, with 9 bases that match TRBD1. From germline, CDR1 is SSHAT and CDR2 FNYEAQ (reference sequence). This CDR3 comprises 17 residues. CDR3 sequence reads: CASSLVPPGQGRDTQYF. The CDR3 nucleotides are TGTGCTAGCAGCTTAGTTCCCCCCGGACAGGGGAGGGATACGCAGTATTTT.

The chain couples TRBV20-1 to TRBJ2-1, with 9 bases lining up with TRBD2. Per the germline V gene, CDR1 is DFQATT and CDR2 is SNEGSKA (reference sequence). The CDR3 extends over 15 amino acids. The J segment lost 0 bases and the V segment lost 6 bases, leaving 6 bases of the junction unmatched. CDR3 amino acids: CSAPGLAISYNEQFF. CDR3 nucleotides: TGCAGTGCCCCCGGACTAGCGATCTCCTACAATGAGCAGTTCTTC.

This chain uses TRBV6-2 or TRBV6-3 with TRBJ2-3; a possible D gene is TRBD2 (5 bases). The CDR3 contains 16 residues. Germline CDR1 reads MNHEY; CDR2 reads SVGEGT. V lost 2 bases and J lost 6, with 18 bases in between. CDR3 nucleotide sequence: TGTGCCAGCAGTTACGCCATGCTAGCCCCTGGGGATACGCAGTATTTT. As protein: CASSYAMLAPGDTQYF.

This chain connects TRBV29-1 to TRBJ2-5; the match to TRBD1 covers 7 bases. Germline CDR1 SQVTM, CDR2 ANQGSEA. The CDR3 is made up of 13 amino acids. The J segment lost 1 base and the V segment lost 7 bases, leaving 6 bases of the junction unmatched. In nucleotides, the CDR3 is TGCAGCGGAGCTGACAGGGTCCAAGAGACCCAGTACTTC. Translation gives CSGADRVQETQYF.

This clonotype appeared a few times. The chain recombines TRBV27 with TRBJ2-2, with TRBD2 identical over 7 bases. Germline values: CDR1 MNHEY, CDR2 SMNVEV (reference sequence). CDR3 length: 18 amino acids. The J segment lost 1 base and the V segment lost 5 bases, leaving 13 bases of the junction unmatched. CDR3 coding DNA: TGTGCCAGCAGTCCAAGCAGGGCTAGCGGTATGAACACCGGGGAGCTGTTTTTT. Its protein product is CASSPSRASGMNTGELFF.

This clonotype was counted a few times. The chain uses TRBV29-1 and TRBJ2-6; D remains ambiguous. V was shortened by 4 bases and J by 0 bases, with 10 bases between the two germline ends. In germline, CDR1 is SQVTM, CDR2 ANQGSEA. This CDR3 is built from 15 residues. CDR3 loop: CSVGSGFSGANVLTF. For the CDR3, the DNA is TGCAGCGTTGGGTCGGGTTTCTCTGGGGCCAACGTCCTGACTTTC.

This clonotype was recorded a few times. This chain joins TRBV7-2 and TRBJ2-3; 7 bases align to TRBD1. This CDR3 is 16 amino acids long. Germline values: CDR1 SGHTA, CDR2 FQGNSA. Losses at the gene ends were 5 bases for V and 5 bases for J; bases not matched to a gene: 13. CDR3 nucleotides: TGTGCCAGCAGCCAAGACAGGGTCGTCCCCCAAGATACGCAGTATTTT. Its protein product is CASSQDRVVPQDTQYF.

At least ten counts were recorded for this clonotype. The rearrangement links TRBV12-3 or TRBV12-4 to TRBJ1-6, with D possibly matching TRBD1 (5 bases). This CDR3 contains 15 residues. V was trimmed by 4 bases and J by 5 bases, leaving 12 bases between them. Here the CDR3 reads CASSSTGVDNSPLHF. In nucleotides, the CDR3 is TGTGCCAGCAGTTCAACAGGAGTGGATAATTCACCCCTCCACTTT.

This clonotype was recorded many times. The chain carries TRBV7-9 and TRBJ2-5; D is possibly TRBD1 (5 bases). V was trimmed by 3 bases and J by 4 bases, leaving 21 bases between them. The CDR3 sequence is 17 residues long. Germline V gene lookup returns CDR1 SEHNR and CDR2 FQNEAQ (reference sequence). The CDR3, as DNA: TGTGCCAGCAGCTTCACCAGGGAACCCAACCGACGAGAGACCCAGTACTTC. Its translation: CASSFTREPNRRETQYF. Supplemented by reference TRBV7-9 and TRBJ2-5, the full variable domain reads DTGVSQNPRHKITKRGQNVTFRCDPISEHNRLYWYRQTLGQGPEFLTYFQNEAQLEKSRLLSDRFSAERPKGSFSTLEIQRTEQGDSAMYLCASSFTREPNRRETQYFGPGTRLLVL.

This clonotype was counted a few times. V and J are TRBV3-1 and TRBJ1-1; 7 nucleotides match TRBD1. The V and J ends lost 3 bases and 1 base, in that order; junction bases with no gene match: 5. Germline V CDR1 and CDR2: LGHDT, YNNKEL (reference sequence). This CDR3 comprises 15 residues. The CDR3 nucleotides read TGTGCCAGCAGCCAGCGGGGACAGAAGAACACTGAAGCTTTCTTT. Its protein product is CASSQRGQKNTEAFF. The entire variable domain, with the rest obtained from reference TRBV3-1 and TRBJ1-1, is as follows: DTAVSQTPKYLVTQMGNDKSIKCEQNLGHDTMYWYKQDSKKFLKIMFSYNNKELIINETVPNRFSPKSPDKAHLNLHINSLELGDSAVYFCASSQRGQKNTEAFFGQGTRLTVV.

This clonotype appeared a few times. The V gene is TRBV6-1, the J gene TRBJ1-4; the match to TRBD1 covers 7 bases. From germline, CDR1 is MNHNS and CDR2 SASEGT. The CDR3 runs to 14 residues. Germline trimming cut 6 bases from V and 6 bases from J; bases unmatched to any gene: 7. CDR3 residues: CASRSGTVYEKLFF. In DNA form, the CDR3 reads TGTGCCAGCAGATCCGGGACAGTGTATGAAAAACTGTTTTTT.

This clonotype was seen repeatedly, ten times or more. The chain links TRBV20-1 to TRBJ2-1; 13 bases line up with TRBD2. The J segment lost 8 bases and the V segment lost 4 bases, leaving 5 bases of the junction unmatched. CDR1 is DFQATT, CDR2 SNEGSKA, per germline (reference sequence). This CDR3 has 14 residues. As DNA, the CDR3 is TGCAGTGCTACCTTGACTAGCGGGAGGCATGAGCAGTTCTTC. Its protein product is CSATLTSGRHEQFF.

This clonotype was seen repeatedly, ten times or more. The chain joins TRBV14 to TRBJ1-6; D is unresolved. V was cut by 1 base and J by 9 bases, with 1 base left in between. The CDR3 loop spans 11 amino acids. Germline V gene data show CDR1 as SGHDN and CDR2 as FVKESK. In nucleotides, the CDR3 is TGTGCCAGCAGCCAAGGTTCACCCCTCCACTTT. Its translation: CASSQGSPLHF.

This clonotype was observed many times. V gene TRBV20-1 combines with J gene TRBJ2-3; 10 bases fit TRBD2. Germline V CDR1 and CDR2: DFQATT, SNEGSKA (reference sequence). There are 17 residues in the CDR3. Germline trimming cut 1 base from V and 3 bases from J; bases unmatched to any gene: 10. CDR3 region: CSARAPGTSGKTDTQYF. In nucleotides, the CDR3 is TGCAGTGCTAGAGCTCCAGGCACTAGCGGGAAGACAGATACGCAGTATTTT.

This clonotype was picked up many times. The chain is built from TRBV28 and TRBJ2-3; D gene ambiguous. CDR1 is MDHEN, CDR2 SYDVKM, per germline. V lost 5 bases to trimming and J lost 2 bases, with 17 bases between them. The CDR3 is 16 residues long. CDR3 DNA sequence: TGTGCCAGCAGTAGGACGGCACGCCGGATCACAGATACGCAGTATTTT. Protein: CASSRTARRITDTQYF.

This clonotype was observed at least ten times. The J gene is TRBJ1-4, the V gene TRBV7-2; D is unclear. This CDR3 region has 17 residues. The V end lost 4 bases, the J end lost 5 bases, and 20 bases lay between the germline ends. The germline gives CDR1 SGHTA, CDR2 FQGNSA. CDR3 region: CASSSNRAARRNEKLFF. CDR3 sequence (DNA): TGTGCCAGCAGCTCGAACCGGGCCGCCCGAAGAAATGAAAAACTGTTTTTT.

This clonotype was observed a few times. The gene calls are TRBV18 and TRBJ2-5; 8 bases line up with TRBD1. The V gene end was trimmed by 6 bases and the J gene end by 2 bases; junction bases not matched to a gene: 5. The CDR3 runs 14 residues. Germline lookup yields CDR1 KGHSH and CDR2 LQKENI. The CDR3 DNA reads TGTGCCAGCTCCCTACAGGGGGAACAAGAGACCCAGTACTTC. This sequence encodes CASSLQGEQETQYF.

In regard to this clonotype: With a much larger clone just one base away, this may be a read error. J is TRBJ2-1 and V is TRBV10-3; TRBD1 or TRBD2 may be the D gene (5 bases each). The CDR3 runs 15 residues. The V gene's germline CDR1 is ENHRY and CDR2 SYGVKD. This chain's CDR3 is CAISESGEQYIEQFF. The CDR3 coding sequence is TGTGCCATCAGTGAGTCGGGGGAACAGTACATTGAGCAGTTCTTC.